Shown below are 17 T cell receptor beta chains from a single sample sequenced in a study of T cell changes during pregnancy in multiple sclerosis. The assay was immunoSEQ multiplex PCR, and TCRdb's table has in-frame clones only and misses some. The repertoire includes approximately 74,000 clones, approximately 90% of them detected once, and 3% to 3.5% sits in the top ten. The source material was peripheral blood, sampled before pregnancy. These receptors all come from a female donor with multiple sclerosis, enrolled in a pregnancy study.

The chain recombines TRBV5-1 with TRBJ2-5; 11 bases are shared with TRBD2. V shed 0 bases and J 5 bases; nucleotides not matched to a gene: 3. The CDR3 spans 15 residues. The V gene's germline CDR1 is SGHRS and CDR2 YFSETQ. The CDR3 spells CASSLVAGGPETQYF. In DNA, the CDR3 is TGCGCCAGCAGCTTGGTAGCGGGGGGGCCGGAGACCCAGTACTTC.

The chain couples TRBV5-1 to TRBJ1-2; unclear D gene. The CDR3 loop spans 15 amino acids. CDR1 SGHRS and CDR2 YFSETQ come from the germline V gene. The V gene lost 3 bases and the J gene lost 4 bases, with 16 bases spanning the gap. The CDR3, as DNA: TGCGCCAGCAGCTCGACGACTTTGAGCTTCTATGGCTACACCTTC. It codes for CASSSTTLSFYGYTF.

This chain joins TRBV30 and TRBJ1-3; tentative D call: TRBD1 (6 bases). CDR3 length: 17 residues. Germline CDR1 and CDR2: GTSNPN and SVGIG (reference sequence). Trimming shortened V by 0 bases and J by 0 bases, and 15 bases separated the two germline ends. The CDR3 spells CAWSVSGAFLSGNTIYF. The CDR3 DNA reads TGTGCCTGGAGTGTATCAGGGGCCTTCCTCTCTGGAAACACCATATATTTT.

V is TRBV29-1 and J is TRBJ2-1; D gene ambiguous. The CDR3 is 14 amino acids. Germline V gene data show CDR1 as SQVTM and CDR2 as ANQGSEA. Trimming took off 7 bases at V and 5 bases at J, with 18 bases between the two ends. The CDR3 protein is CSASILALNNEQFF. The DNA for the CDR3 is TGCAGCGCCAGTATCCTGGCCCTTAACAATGAGCAGTTCTTC.

The chain recombines TRBV27 with TRBJ1-2, with 7 bases aligning to TRBD1. This CDR3 contains 13 residues. V lost 5 bases to trimming and J lost 5 bases; unmatched junction nucleotides: 5. Germline lookup yields CDR1 MNHEY and CDR2 SMNVEV (reference sequence). The CDR3 region has the DNA TGTGCCAGCAGTCCCGTGACAGGGTATGGCTACACCTTC. Its translation: CASSPVTGYGYTF.

The chain links TRBV14 to TRBJ2-6; TRBD2 matches 10 bases. V lost 11 bases to trimming and J lost 4 bases; unmatched junction nucleotides: 8. The CDR3 has 15 amino acids. The germline V gene encodes CDR1 SGHDN and CDR2 FVKESK. The CDR3 here is CAPSSGSSGANVLTF. Written as DNA, the CDR3 is TGTGCCCCTTCTAGCGGGAGTTCCGGGGCCAACGTCCTGACTTTC.

The chain couples TRBV4-1 to TRBJ2-1, with 10 bases identical to TRBD1. With 1 base clipped from V and 6 bases from J, the junction kept 0 bases outside the gene matches. There are 14 residues in the CDR3. Germline V gene lookup returns CDR1 MGHRA and CDR2 YSYEKL. The chain's CDR3 is CASSQGTGGNEQFF. The CDR3 nucleotides are TGCGCCAGCAGCCAAGGGACAGGGGGCAATGAGCAGTTCTTC.

This chain connects TRBV7-6 to TRBJ2-2; the match to TRBD2 covers 10 bases. Germline-derived CDR1 and CDR2 are SGHVS and FNYEAQ. The CDR3 contains 18 residues. V lost 1 base and J lost 0; bases outside the gene matches: 5. Here the CDR3 DNA reads TGTGCCAGCAGCTTAGGGGTAGCGGGGGGACCGAACACCGGGGAGCTGTTTTTT. Its translation: CASSLGVAGGPNTGELFF.

The chain is built from TRBV27 and TRBJ2-7; D not certain. CDR3 size: 14 residues. Trimming took off 5 bases at V and 0 bases at J, with 11 bases between the two ends. CDR1 is MNHEY and CDR2 is SMNVEV in the germline V gene (reference sequence). The CDR3, as DNA: TGTGCCAGCAGTCTAACCCCGAGCTCCTACGAGCAGTACTTC. This sequence encodes CASSLTPSSYEQYF.

The chain uses TRBV6-1 and TRBJ1-4, with D perhaps matching TRBD1 (6 bases). The CDR3 has 17 amino acids. Germline loops: CDR1 MNHNS, CDR2 SASEGT. The V end was cut by 1 base, the J end by 5 bases, with 17 bases between. CDR3 in amino acids: CASSEGHRDTRNEKLFF. DNA for the CDR3: TGTGCCAGCAGTGAAGGCCACCGGGACACCAGGAATGAAAAACTGTTTTTT.

The chain couples TRBV27 to TRBJ1-2; TRBD1 matches 9 bases. CDR3 length: 14 amino acids. Germline V gives CDR1 MNHEY, CDR2 SMNVEV (reference sequence). The J segment lost 4 bases and the V segment lost 2 bases, leaving 2 bases of the junction unmatched. The CDR3 DNA sequence: TGTGCCAGCAGTTTAAGGGACAGGGTCTATGGCTACACCTTC. Translated: CASSLRDRVYGYTF.

This sequence joins TRBV5-1 and TRBJ2-7, with D perhaps TRBD2 (5 bases). The V end lost 6 bases, the J end lost 5 bases, and 9 bases lay between the germline ends. Germline CDR1 reads SGHRS; CDR2 reads YFSETQ. This CDR3 spans 11 amino acids. The CDR3 reads CASKRENEQYF. CDR3 bases: TGCGCCAGCAAAAGGGAGAACGAGCAGTACTTC.

The chain has TRBV19 and TRBJ1-1, with D possibly matching TRBD1 (5 bases). V lost 4 bases to trimming and J lost 3 bases, with 6 bases between them. The CDR3 totals 12 residues. Germline CDR1 is LNHDA and CDR2 is SQIVND (reference sequence). CDR3 residues: CASSTGYTEAFF. The DNA for the CDR3 is TGTGCCAGTAGTACAGGGTACACTGAAGCTTTCTTT.

The J gene is TRBJ2-1, the V gene TRBV7-9, with D possibly being TRBD1 (6 bases). V shed 0 bases and J shed 1 base, with 13 bases lying between them. The CDR3 extends over 17 amino acids. CDR1 and CDR2 from the germline V gene are SEHNR and FQNEAQ (reference sequence). The CDR3, as DNA: TGTGCCAGCAGCTTAGCGGGGCAGGGGTTGTCCTACAATGAGCAGTTCTTC. Protein product: CASSLAGQGLSYNEQFF.

This chain joins TRBV7-3 and TRBJ1-6; D is perhaps TRBD1 (5 bases). The ends were cut back, 4 bases at V and 0 bases at J, with 10 bases in the middle. Germline V gives CDR1 SGHTA, CDR2 FQGTGA. The CDR3 loop spans 16 amino acids. CDR3 residues: CASSWPGHSYNSPLHF. The CDR3 nucleotides are TGTGCCAGCAGCTGGCCAGGGCACTCCTATAATTCACCCCTCCACTTT.

The chain carries TRBV30 and TRBJ2-1; the match to TRBD1 covers 10 bases. The V and J ends lost 3 bases and 7 bases, in that order; junction bases with no gene match: 3. Germline values: CDR1 GTSNPN, CDR2 SVGIG (reference sequence). The CDR3 loop spans 13 amino acids. This CDR3 is CAWRWTGGNEQFF. The CDR3 nucleotides are TGTGCCTGGAGGTGGACAGGGGGGAATGAGCAGTTCTTC.

The chain uses TRBV13 and TRBJ1-1; D unclear. The CDR3 consists of 14 residues. In germline, CDR1 is PRHDT, CDR2 FYEKMQ (reference sequence). V dropped 3 bases and J dropped 0 bases, with 8 bases sitting between them. CDR3: CASSLRNLNTEAFF. CDR3 sequence (DNA): TGTGCCAGCAGCTTGCGCAACTTGAACACTGAAGCTTTCTTT.